The 2 T cell receptor beta chains presented below share a single source sample, sequenced in a study of blood T cell repertoires in COVID-19. Repertoires were generated with immunoSEQ multiplex PCR, while TCRdb's copy carries only in-frame clones and drops some. Of about 300,000 clones in the sample, approximately 90% are singletons; the top ten hold roughly 6.1%. Input material: peripheral blood. These receptors came from a woman between 45 and 65 years old with COVID-19, enrolled during active disease.

CDR3 protein: CASSFYRDRGVTGNEQFF. CDR3 in DNA: TGTGCCAGCAGTTTTTATCGAGACAGGGGAGTAACGGGCAATGAGCAGTTCTTC. The chain couples TRBV27 to TRBJ2-1, with 8 positions matching TRBD1. The CDR3 runs 18 residues. The ends lost 3 bases at V and 6 bases at J; junction bases unmatched: 16. The V gene's germline CDR1 is MNHEY and CDR2 SMNVEV (reference sequence).

V is TRBV18 and J is TRBJ2-1; possible D gene TRBD2, 5 bases. This CDR3 spans 17 amino acids. V was shortened by 2 bases and J by 0 bases, with 14 bases between the two germline ends. Looked up from germline, CDR1 is KGHSH and CDR2 is LQKENI. The CDR3 protein is CASSPMVIRGSYNEQFF. DNA for the CDR3: TGTGCCAGCTCACCAATGGTTATCCGGGGCTCCTACAATGAGCAGTTCTTC.